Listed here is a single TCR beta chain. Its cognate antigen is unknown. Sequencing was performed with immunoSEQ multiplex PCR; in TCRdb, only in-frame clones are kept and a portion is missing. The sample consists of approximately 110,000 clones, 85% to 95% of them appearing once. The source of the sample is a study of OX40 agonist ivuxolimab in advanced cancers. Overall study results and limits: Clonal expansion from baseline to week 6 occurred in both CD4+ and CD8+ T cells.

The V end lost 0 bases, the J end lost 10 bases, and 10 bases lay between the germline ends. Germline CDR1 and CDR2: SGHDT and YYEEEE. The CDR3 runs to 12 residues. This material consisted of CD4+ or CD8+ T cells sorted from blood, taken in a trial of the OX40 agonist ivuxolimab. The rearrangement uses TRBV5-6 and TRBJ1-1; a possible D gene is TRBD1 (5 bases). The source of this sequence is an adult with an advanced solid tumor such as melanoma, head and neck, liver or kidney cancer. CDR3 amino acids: CASSLGSGLAFF. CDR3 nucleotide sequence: TGTGCCAGCAGCTTGGGCTCGGGGCTAGCTTTCTTT.